Below are 24 T cell receptor beta chains sequenced from a single sample in a study of cytomegalovirus exposure and HLA in healthy donors. Amplification used 60 Vbeta primers and 13 Jbeta primers. TCRdb's copy holds only in-frame clones and misses some; the assay was immunoSEQ multiplex PCR. Counted here are approximately 110,000 clones, 75% to 80% occurring once; the ten biggest clones make up 3% to 4.5%. Input material: PBMCs. These TCRs come from a man aged 35-49 years in good health and CMV-seronegative.

V usage is TRBV4-1 and J usage is TRBJ1-2; D possibly corresponds to TRBD1 (5 bases). In germline, CDR1 is MGHRA, CDR2 YSYEKL. CDR3 length equals 14 residues. The V end was cut by 1 base, the J end by 7 bases, with 13 bases between. CDR3 loop: CASSQAGFAGGYTF. For the CDR3, the DNA is TGCGCCAGCAGCCAAGCAGGGTTCGCCGGTGGCTACACCTTC.

A word on this clone: Different DNA sequences within this sample yield the same CDR3. The chain combines TRBV6-1 with TRBJ1-5; tentatively, D is TRBD1 (5 bases). Germline V CDR1 and CDR2: MNHNS, SASEGT. V was trimmed by 0 bases and J by 7 bases, leaving 7 bases between them. CDR3 length: 13 amino acids. The CDR3 nucleotides are TGTGCCAGCAGTGAAGCCGGGGGGCAGCCCCAGCATTTT. Protein sequence: CASSEAGGQPQHF.

The DNA of the CDR3 is TGTGCCAGCAGCTTCCTCACTGGGACAGAGAACGAGCAGTACTTC. It yields the protein CASSFLTGTENEQYF. This sequence joins TRBV5-6 and TRBJ2-7; 7 bases agree with TRBD1. The junction had 10 bases not matched to a gene; V was cut back by 2 bases and J by 5 bases. CDR3 length: 15 residues. CDR1 and CDR2 from the germline V gene are SGHDT and YYEEEE.

This clone was counted a few times. This chain connects TRBV23-1 to TRBJ1-6, with D tentatively TRBD1 (5 bases). TRBV23-1 is treated as an ORF (open reading frame) with a function not yet certain. The CDR3 is 16 residues long. V lost 8 bases to trimming and J lost 0 bases, with 14 bases between them. The CDR3 spells CASSIGGSSYNSPLHF. Written as DNA, the CDR3 is TGCGCCAGCTCAATCGGGGGAAGCTCCTATAATTCACCCCTCCACTTT.

CDR3 amino acids: CASSVGLAGGDNEQFF. The CDR3 nucleotides are TGTGCCAGCAGTGTTGGGTTAGCGGGGGGGGACAATGAGCAGTTCTTC. This rearrangement joins TRBV2 to TRBJ2-1; 11 positions match TRBD2. The germline gives CDR1 SNHLY, CDR2 FYNNEI. J gave up 5 bases and V 4 bases, and 7 bases lay outside the gene matches. This CDR3 has 16 residues.

Only one count was recorded for this clone. V gene TRBV2 combines with J gene TRBJ2-3; 10 bases map to TRBD1. The germline CDR1 and CDR2 sequences are SNHLY and FYNNEI. With 6 bases clipped from V and 1 base from J, the junction kept 10 bases outside the gene matches. The length of the CDR3 is 17 residues. CDR3 nucleotides: TGTGCCAGCAGGCCGGGACAGGGGATGTGGGGCACAGATACGCAGTATTTT. Translated, it gives CASRPGQGMWGTDTQYF.

CDR3 sequence: CASSFSTGPEQYF. DNA for the CDR3: TGTGCCAGCAGCTTCTCAACAGGGCCCGAGCAGTACTTC. The chain combines TRBV7-9 with TRBJ2-7; maybe TRBD1 (6 bases). The V and J ends lost 3 bases and 6 bases respectively, with 12 bases between them. CDR3 length equals 13 residues. The germline CDR1 and CDR2 sequences are SEHNR and FQNEAQ (reference sequence).

This chain joins TRBV7-9 and TRBJ1-1; 7 nucleotides align to TRBD1. After removal of 3 bases from V and 8 bases from J, the junction contained 3 bases not matched to a gene. The germline V gene has CDR1 SEHNR and CDR2 FQNEAQ (reference sequence). The CDR3 is 12 residues long. The DNA of the CDR3 is TGTGCCAGCAGCTTTAAGGGGGCGGAAGCTTTCTTT. Protein product: CASSFKGAEAFF.

This rearrangement joins TRBV6-1 to TRBJ2-1; no definite D call. Trimming took off 5 bases at V and 1 base at J, with 9 bases between the two ends. Germline V CDR1 and CDR2: MNHNS, SASEGT. The CDR3 loop spans 14 amino acids. The CDR3 is CASSLRGSYNEQFF. In DNA form, the CDR3 reads TGTGCCAGCAGTCTTCGAGGTTCCTACAATGAGCAGTTCTTC.

The V gene is TRBV5-1, the J gene TRBJ1-1; D is perhaps TRBD1 (6 bases). The CDR3 is 14 amino acids. V was clipped by 5 bases and J by 0 bases, with 11 bases between them. The germline CDR1 and CDR2 sequences are SGHRS and YFSETQ. CDR3 loop: CASRGGAVNTEAFF. CDR3 bases: TGCGCCAGCAGAGGGGGGGCAGTGAACACTGAAGCTTTCTTT.

This clone turned up a few times. This CDR3 is CASSPGGFGGPTNEKLFF. CDR3 bases: TGTGCCAGCAGCCCCGGGGGGTTCGGGGGTCCAACTAATGAAAAACTGTTTTTT. The chain uses TRBV7-6 and TRBJ1-4, with a tentative D call TRBD1 (5 bases). The V end lost 5 bases, the J end lost 0 bases, and 19 bases lay between the germline ends. The germline V gene has CDR1 SGHVS and CDR2 FNYEAQ. This CDR3 is 18 amino acids long.

The chain uses TRBV5-1 and TRBJ2-7, with 9 bases identical to TRBD1. This CDR3 spans 15 amino acids. Germline V gene sequence: CDR1 SGHRS, CDR2 YFSETQ. Unmatched junction bases numbered 11, after V lost 4 bases and J lost 6 bases. CDR3 region: CASSLGGQGRSEQYF. The CDR3 bases are TGCGCCAGCAGCCTTGGGGGACAGGGCAGATCCGAGCAGTACTTC.

The rearrangement joins TRBV6-1 to TRBJ1-5, with TRBD1 as a possible D gene (5 bases). The CDR3 has 14 amino acids. Trimming took off 8 bases at V and 1 base at J, with 12 bases between the two ends. Germline CDR1 and CDR2: MNHNS and SASEGT. The CDR3 bases are TGTGCCAGCGACGGGGGGTTAAGCAATCAGCCCCAGCATTTT. Its protein product is CASDGGLSNQPQHF.

V usage is TRBV11-2 and J usage is TRBJ1-4; D unresolved. This CDR3 is 15 amino acids long. CDR1 SGHAT and CDR2 FQNNGV come from the germline V gene. Trimming shortened V by 10 bases and J by 0 bases, and 15 bases separated the two germline ends. CDR3 sequence (DNA): TGTGCCACCAGACCCGGTAGTGCAACTAATGAAAAACTGTTTTTT. It is translated as CATRPGSATNEKLFF.

The CDR3 DNA sequence: TGTGCCAGCAGCTTGGGTCGTACAAGCTCTGGAAACACCATATATTTT. Its protein product is CASSLGRTSSGNTIYF. The V gene is TRBV5-6, the J gene TRBJ1-3; D gene ambiguous. The germline V gene encodes CDR1 SGHDT and CDR2 YYEEEE. The ends were cut back, 0 bases at V and 0 bases at J, with 10 bases in the middle. The CDR3 runs to 16 residues. Variable domain in full (rest from reference TRBV5-6 and TRBJ1-3): DAGVTQSPTHLIKTRGQQVTLRCSPKSGHDTVSWYQQALGQGPQFIFQYYEEEERQRGNFPDRFSGHQFPNYSSELNVNALLLGDSALYLCASSLGRTSSGNTIYFGEGSWLTVV.

The genes are TRBV9 and TRBJ2-7; TRBD1 matches at 11 bases. The CDR3 has 18 residues. Germline trimming cut 4 bases from V and 5 bases from J; bases unmatched to any gene: 17. Germline CDR1 and CDR2: SGDLS and YYNGEE. The CDR3 DNA reads TGTGCCAGCAGCCCCCCTCAATCCGAGGACAGGGGGCCGGACGAGCAGTACTTC. The encoded protein is CASSPPQSEDRGPDEQYF.

The rearrangement joins TRBV7-6 to TRBJ2-5; D might be TRBD2 (7 bases). The CDR3 is 14 residues long. V was pared by 2 bases and J by 4 bases, with 11 bases between. Germline lookup yields CDR1 SGHVS and CDR2 FNYEAQ. CDR3 in DNA: TGTGCCAGCAGCTTAAAGGGAGGGGGAGAGACCCAGTACTTC. It yields the protein CASSLKGGGETQYF.

V is TRBV19 and J is TRBJ2-7; 9 bases are shared with TRBD1. The germline V gene has CDR1 LNHDA and CDR2 SQIVND (reference sequence). The junction had 6 bases not matched to a gene; V was cut back by 6 bases and J by 0 bases. This CDR3 has 15 residues. The CDR3 DNA sequence: TGTGCCAGTAGCCAGGGACAGGGACTCTCCTACGAGCAGTACTTC. Protein product: CASSQGQGLSYEQYF.

The chain is built from TRBV2 and TRBJ2-7; 14 bases fit TRBD2. Germline V lookup: CDR1 SNHLY, CDR2 FYNNEI. J lost 7 bases, V lost 6 bases, and 8 bases had no gene match. The length of the CDR3 is 15 residues. The CDR3 nucleotides read TGTGCCAGCAGGGCCCGACTAGCGGGGGGGCGGGAGCAGTACTTC. Amino acids: CASRARLAGGREQYF. The whole variable domain, remainder taken from reference TRBV2 and TRBJ2-7, is EPEVTQTPSHQVTQMGQEVILRCVPISNHLYFYWYRQILGQKVEFLVSFYNNEISEKSEIFDDQFSVERPDGSNFTLKIRSTKLEDSAMYFCASRARLAGGREQYFGPGTRLTVT.

V usage is TRBV7-2 and J usage is TRBJ1-5; D gene ambiguous. The CDR3 is 16 amino acids. Germline lookup yields CDR1 SGHTA and CDR2 FQGNSA. V lost 1 base and J lost 1, with 11 bases in between. The CDR3 coding sequence is TGTGCCAGCAGCTTAGGGCCGCGGAGGAGCAATCAGCCCCAGCATTTT. This gives the protein CASSLGPRRSNQPQHF.

The rearrangement joins TRBV18 to TRBJ1-2; D is perhaps TRBD1 (5 bases). The CDR3 covers 13 residues. The germline V gene has CDR1 KGHSH and CDR2 LQKENI. Trimming removed 2 bases at V and 6 bases at J, with 10 bases between. CDR3 nucleotide sequence: TGTGCCAGCTCACCAAGACAGCTGGATGGCTACACCTTC. Its protein is CASSPRQLDGYTF.

This clone was picked up one time. The chain uses TRBV7-2 and TRBJ2-2; D uncertain. This CDR3 has 13 amino acids. Looked up from germline, CDR1 is SGHTA and CDR2 is FQGNSA. Trimming shortened V by 1 base and J by 5 bases, and 5 bases separated the two germline ends. CDR3 residues: CASSLDTTGELFF. DNA for the CDR3: TGTGCCAGCAGCTTAGACACGACCGGGGAGCTGTTTTTT.

This chain links TRBV11-2 with TRBJ2-7; 10 bases align to TRBD2. Germline V gene lookup returns CDR1 SGHAT and CDR2 FQNNGV. J lost 1 base, V lost 4 bases, and 4 bases had no gene match. The CDR3 covers 15 residues. The CDR3 DNA sequence: TGTGCCAGCAGCTCGAGCGGGGGGGCGTCCTACGAGCAGTACTTC. It translates to CASSSSGGASYEQYF.

The V and J genes are TRBV28 and TRBJ2-7; D possibly corresponds to TRBD2 (6 bases). Germline CDR1 is MDHEN and CDR2 is SYDVKM. This CDR3 contains 15 residues. V was cut by 5 bases and J by 4 bases, with 18 bases left in between. The CDR3 sequence is CASSIGGWAGYEQYF. The CDR3 coding sequence is TGTGCCAGCAGTATTGGGGGATGGGCGGGATACGAGCAGTACTTC.